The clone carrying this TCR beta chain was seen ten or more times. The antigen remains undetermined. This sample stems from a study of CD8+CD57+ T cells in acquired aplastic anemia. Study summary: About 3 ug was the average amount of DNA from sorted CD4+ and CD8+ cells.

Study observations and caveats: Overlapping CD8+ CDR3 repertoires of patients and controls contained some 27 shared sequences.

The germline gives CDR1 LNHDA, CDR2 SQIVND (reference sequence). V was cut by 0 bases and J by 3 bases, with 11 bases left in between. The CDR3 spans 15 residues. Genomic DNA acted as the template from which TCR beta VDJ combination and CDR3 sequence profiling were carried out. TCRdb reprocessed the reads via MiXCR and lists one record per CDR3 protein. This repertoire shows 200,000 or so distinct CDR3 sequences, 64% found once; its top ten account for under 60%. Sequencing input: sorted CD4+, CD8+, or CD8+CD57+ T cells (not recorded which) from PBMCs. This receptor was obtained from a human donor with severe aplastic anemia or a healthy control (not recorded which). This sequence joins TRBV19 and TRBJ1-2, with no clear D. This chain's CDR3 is CASSIDLESHYGYTF. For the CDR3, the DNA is TGTGCCAGTAGTATAGATTTGGAGAGTCACTATGGCTACACCTTC.